What follows describes a single T cell receptor beta chain. The antigen is undetermined. This record comes from a study of T cell responses to AZD1222 COVID-19 vaccine. Across the whole study: Second-dose timings of about 4 or about 12 weeks were pooled. General study points: The sample set comprised mostly white British donors with more females, and clonal diversity was possibly underestimated. The CD4 TCRs associated with vaccination extended across spike and predominated at 160-218 and 743-854.

Using immunoSEQ multiplex PCR, the repertoire was profiled, and TCRdb retains in-frame clones only, with some absent. Of around 77,000 clones listed, 86% are singletons. This CDR3 is built from 13 residues. V shed 6 bases and J shed 4 bases, with 12 bases lying between them. The germline V gene has CDR1 MDHEN and CDR2 SYDVKM. The V gene is TRBV28, the J gene TRBJ1-1, with D tentatively TRBD1 (6 bases). The material was peripheral blood, obtained on day 0 of AZD1222 vaccination. The TCR originated in an adult in good health. CDR3 region: CASRLQGFTEAFF. CDR3 coding DNA: TGTGCCAGCAGGTTACAGGGATTCACTGAAGCTTTCTTT.